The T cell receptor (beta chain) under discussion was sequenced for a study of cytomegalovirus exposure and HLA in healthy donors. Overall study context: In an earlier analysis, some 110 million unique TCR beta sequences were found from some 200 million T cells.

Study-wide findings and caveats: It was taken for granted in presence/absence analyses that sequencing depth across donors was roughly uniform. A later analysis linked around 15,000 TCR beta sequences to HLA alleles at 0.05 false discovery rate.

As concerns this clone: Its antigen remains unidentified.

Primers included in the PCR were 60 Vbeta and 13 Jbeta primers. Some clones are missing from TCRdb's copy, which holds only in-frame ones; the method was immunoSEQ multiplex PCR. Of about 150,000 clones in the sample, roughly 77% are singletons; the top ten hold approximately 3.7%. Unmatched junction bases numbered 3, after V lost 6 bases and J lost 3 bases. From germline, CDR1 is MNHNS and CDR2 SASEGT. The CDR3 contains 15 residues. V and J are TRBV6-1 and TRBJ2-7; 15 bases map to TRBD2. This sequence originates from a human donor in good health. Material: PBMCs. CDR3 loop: CASSRTSGGDYEQYF. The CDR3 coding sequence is TGTGCCAGCAGCCGGACTAGCGGGGGGGACTACGAGCAGTACTTC.